Listed below are T cell receptor beta chains from one sample, sequenced in a study of control samples from healthy donors and cancer patients. Some clones are missing from TCRdb's copy, which holds only in-frame ones; the method was immunoSEQ multiplex PCR. The sample holds 130,000 to 150,000 clones, about 95% seen once. Sequenced sample: PBMCs. Receptor source: a man aged 55 to 69 with colorectal cancer. Both conserved end residues are part of each CDR3. Not every row has a clone size; where given, it reads once, few, many or a size class.

>15|NA|TRBJ1-2|TRBV7-2
CASSLLTEMNYGYTF
>14|once|TRBJ1-1|TRBV19
CASSIDRDATEAFF
>15|NA|TRBJ2-7|TRBV6-5
CASISLRGRDYEQYF
>14|NA|TRBJ1-2|TRBV6-5
CASSPGGGENGYTF
>16|NA|TRBJ1-5|TRBV6-1
CASSEGSTQGNQPQHF
>19|NA|TRBJ2-3|TRBV4-2
CASSQDRLAGVPSTDTQYF
>12|NA|TRBJ2-7|TRBV10-1
CASPGLIYEQYF
>17|once|TRBJ2-6|TRBV9
CASSVAIRTRGANVLTF
>13|NA|TRBJ1-2|TRBV19
CASRRSGGDGYTF
>15|NA|TRBJ2-6|TRBV21-1
CASSKADSGANVLTF
>15|NA|TRBJ1-2|TRBV28
CASSLGGSFNYGYTF
>11|NA|TRBJ1-1|TRBV7-9
CASSLNTEAFF
>12|NA|TRBJ2-7|TRBV29-1
CSILRAGDEQYF